This T cell receptor beta chain was captured in a study of shared clonotypes between healthy human individuals. Findings and limits, study-wide: Non-shared clonotypes showed lower generation probabilities than clonotypes common to all four donors.

Measured with immunoSEQ multiplex PCR; TCRdb has only the in-frame clones, and not every one. The sample has some 2 million clones; about 94% are singletons. Unmatched junction bases numbered 10, after V lost 4 bases and J lost 4 bases. Germline CDR1 MGHRA, CDR2 YSYEKL. This CDR3 has 16 amino acids. Terminally differentiated effector memory CD45RA+ cells were excluded by CCR7 positive selection of CD45RO-negative cells. The study drew all its donors from Caucasian adults living in Nashville, Tennessee. This clone appeared a single time. Its specificity is not known. The source of this sequence is a man aged 18 to 30 in good health. This chain links TRBV4-1 with TRBJ2-1; 7 nucleotides match TRBD2. The sample consisted of naive CD8+ T cells sorted from blood. This chain's CDR3 is CASSLSGLAEYNEQFF. CDR3 DNA sequence: TGCGCCAGCAGCCTAAGTGGCCTAGCGGAATACAATGAGCAGTTCTTC.